Listed below are T cell receptor beta chains from one sample, sequenced in a study of cytomegalovirus exposure and HLA in healthy donors. Libraries were prepared by immunoSEQ multiplex PCR; TCRdb keeps only in-frame clonotypes and omits some of them. This sample has approximately 160,000 clones; 75% occur once, and the top ten carry approximately 1.4%. Input material: PBMCs. The receptor set was obtained from a man aged 18 to 29 in good health and CMV-seronegative. The CDR3 runs from the conserved cysteine through the conserved F or W. The D gene is left open where the match is weak. Only part of the rows carry a size: once, few, many, or a class if the clone is expanded.

.	TRBV6-5	.	TRBJ2-3	CASSSLRTLTRTEYF	TGTGCCAGCAGTTCCCTCCGGACTCTAACTAGAACCGAGTATTTT
once	TRBV19	.	TRBJ1-5	CASSIWWTDSNQPQHF	TGTGCCAGTAGTATTTGGTGGACAGATAGCAATCAGCCCCAGCATTTT
once	TRBV5-1	TRBD1	TRBJ2-5	CASSAGQGRETQYF	TGCGCCAGCAGCGCTGGACAGGGGAGAGAGACCCAGTACTTC
once	TRBV7-9	.	TRBJ1-2	CASSLRTGNYGYTF	TGTGCCAGCAGCCTTAGAACAGGGAACTATGGCTACACCTTC
.	TRBV11-2	TRBD1	TRBJ1-2	CASSPRTGSGGYTF	TGTGCCAGCAGCCCTCGGACAGGGTCCGGTGGCTACACCTTC
.	TRBV18	.	TRBJ2-1	CASSPLQGVHNEQFF	TGTGCCAGCTCACCACTTCAAGGGGTACATAATGAGCAGTTCTTC
once	TRBV9	.	TRBJ1-2	CASSVIRGPFGYGYTF	TGTGCCAGCAGCGTAATCAGGGGCCCCTTTGGTTATGGCTACACCTTC
.	TRBV28	.	TRBJ2-6	CASSRPAGAGANVLTF	TGTGCCAGCAGTCGTCCGGCAGGGGCTGGGGCCAACGTCCTGACTTTC
few	TRBV28	TRBD1	TRBJ1-2	CASGTGKGNYGYTF	TGTGCCAGCGGGACAGGTAAAGGGAACTATGGCTACACCTTC
.	TRBV5-1	TRBD1	TRBJ1-5	CASSFWDSRNQPQHF	TGCGCCAGCAGCTTCTGGGACAGCCGAAATCAGCCCCAGCATTTT
.	TRBV15	TRBD2	TRBJ2-3	CATSRGQGLAGTDTQYF	TGTGCCACCAGCAGAGGTCAGGGTCTAGCGGGCACAGATACGCAGTATTTT
.	TRBV7-6	.	TRBJ2-7	CASSLGSAAGEQYF	TGTGCCAGCAGCTTAGGGTCGGCGGCGGGGGAGCAGTACTTC
.	TRBV5-1	TRBD2	TRBJ2-3	CASSFGLADTDTQYF	TGCGCCAGCAGCTTCGGACTAGCGGACACAGATACGCAGTATTTT
.	TRBV19	.	TRBJ2-5	CASSIGGWETQYF	TGTGCCAGTAGTATAGGCGGCTGGGAGACCCAGTACTTC
.	TRBV9	.	TRBJ1-5	CASSVGNSFNQPQHF	TGTGCCAGCAGCGTAGGGAACAGCTTCAATCAGCCCCAGCATTTT
.	TRBV6-5	TRBD1	TRBJ1-5	CASSPTGVAQPQHF	TGTGCCAGCAGTCCCACAGGGGTAGCTCAGCCCCAGCATTTT
once	TRBV11-2	TRBD2	TRBJ2-7	CASSLIVGLAQNEQYF	TGTGCCAGCAGCCTGATTGTGGGACTAGCGCAGAACGAGCAGTACTTC